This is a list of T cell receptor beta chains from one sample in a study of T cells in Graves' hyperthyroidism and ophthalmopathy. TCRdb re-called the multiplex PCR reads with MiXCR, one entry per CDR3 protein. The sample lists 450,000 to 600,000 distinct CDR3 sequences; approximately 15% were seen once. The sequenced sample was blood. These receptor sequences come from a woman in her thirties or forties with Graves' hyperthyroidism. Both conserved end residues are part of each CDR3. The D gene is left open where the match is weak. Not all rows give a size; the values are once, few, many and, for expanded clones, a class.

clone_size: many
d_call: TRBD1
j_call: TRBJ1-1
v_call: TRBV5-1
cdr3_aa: CASSPGTGLGTEAFF
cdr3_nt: TGCGCCAGCAGCCCAGGGACAGGGTTGGGTACTGAAGCTTTCTTT

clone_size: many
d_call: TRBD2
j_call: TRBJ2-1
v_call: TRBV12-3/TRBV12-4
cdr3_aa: CASSHQAGGREQFF
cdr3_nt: TGTGCCAGCAGTCACCAAGCGGGAGGGCGTGAGCAGTTCTTC

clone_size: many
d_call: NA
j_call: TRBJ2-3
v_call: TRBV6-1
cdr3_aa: CASSPSRDPDTQYF
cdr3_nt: TGTGCCAGCAGTCCGTCAAGGGACCCAGATACGCAGTATTTT

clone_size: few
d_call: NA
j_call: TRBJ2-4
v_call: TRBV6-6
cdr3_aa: CASSSSEGLAKNIQYF
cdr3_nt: TGTGCCAGCAGTTCCTCGGAGGGTTTGGCCAAAAACATTCAGTACTTC

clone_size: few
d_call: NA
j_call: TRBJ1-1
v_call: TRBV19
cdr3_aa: CASGRASAANTEAFF
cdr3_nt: TGTGCCAGTGGCCGGGCCTCGGCAGCGAACACTGAAGCTTTCTTT

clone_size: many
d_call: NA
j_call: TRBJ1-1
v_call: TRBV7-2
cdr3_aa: CASSFLYRDTEAFF
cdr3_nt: TGTGCCAGCAGCTTTCTCTACAGGGACACTGAAGCTTTCTTT

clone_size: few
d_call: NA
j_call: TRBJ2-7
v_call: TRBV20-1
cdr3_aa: CSATDPGAGYEQYF
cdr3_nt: TGCAGTGCTACTGACCCGGGGGCGGGCTACGAGCAGTACTTC

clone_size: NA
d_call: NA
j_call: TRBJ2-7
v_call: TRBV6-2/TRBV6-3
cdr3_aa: CASSPPEGAYEQYF
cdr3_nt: TGTGCCAGCAGCCCACCTGAGGGGGCCTACGAGCAGTACTTC

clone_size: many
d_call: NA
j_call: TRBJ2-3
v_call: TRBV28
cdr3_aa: CASSRTAVTDTQYF
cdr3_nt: TGTGCCAGCAGCCGAACTGCGGTCACAGATACGCAGTATTTT

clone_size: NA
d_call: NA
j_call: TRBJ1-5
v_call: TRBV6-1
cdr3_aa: CASGLTANNQPQHF
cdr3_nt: TGTGCCAGCGGCCTGACAGCCAACAATCAGCCCCAGCATTTT

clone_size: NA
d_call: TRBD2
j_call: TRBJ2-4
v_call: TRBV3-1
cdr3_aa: CASSSKRDGPRDIQYF
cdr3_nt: TGTGCCAGCAGCTCTAAGCGGGATGGGCCCCGGGACATTCAGTACTTC

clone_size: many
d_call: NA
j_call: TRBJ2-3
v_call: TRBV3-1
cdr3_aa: CASSHGGSTDTQYF
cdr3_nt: TGTGCCAGCAGCCACGGCGGGAGCACAGATACGCAGTATTTT

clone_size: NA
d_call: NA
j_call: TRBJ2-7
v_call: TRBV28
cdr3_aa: CASSGGGGQGAYEQYF
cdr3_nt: TGTGCCAGCAGTGGGGGGGGGGGGCAGGGGGCCTACGAGCAGTACTTC

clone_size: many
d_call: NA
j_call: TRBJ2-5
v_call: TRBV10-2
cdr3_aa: CASSISGVQETQYF
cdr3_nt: TGCGCCAGCAGTATATCGGGAGTCCAAGAGACCCAGTACTTC

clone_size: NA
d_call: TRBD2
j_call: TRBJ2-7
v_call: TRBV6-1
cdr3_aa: CASRQHDTSGRYHEQYF
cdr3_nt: TGTGCCAGCAGACAACATGATACTAGCGGGAGGTACCACGAGCAGTACTTC

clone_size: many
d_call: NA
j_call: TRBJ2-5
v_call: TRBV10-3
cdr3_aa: CAISEERETQYF
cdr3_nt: TGTGCCATCAGTGAGGAACGAGAGACCCAGTACTTC

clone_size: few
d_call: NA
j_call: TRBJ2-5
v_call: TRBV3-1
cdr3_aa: CASSQDEWGAKETQYF
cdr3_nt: TGTGCCAGCAGCCAAGATGAGTGGGGAGCGAAAGAGACCCAGTACTTC

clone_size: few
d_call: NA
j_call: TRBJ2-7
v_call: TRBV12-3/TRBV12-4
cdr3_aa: CASSLSWGQEDNEQYF
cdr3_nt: TGTGCCAGCAGTCTATCCTGGGGGCAGGAGGACAACGAGCAGTACTTC

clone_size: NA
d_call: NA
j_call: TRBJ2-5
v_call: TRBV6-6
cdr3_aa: CASSYAGVGQETQYF
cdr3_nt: TGTGCCAGCAGTTACGCAGGGGTTGGCCAAGAGACCCAGTACTTC

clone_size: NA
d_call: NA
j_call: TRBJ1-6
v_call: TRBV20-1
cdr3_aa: CSASPPYNSPLHF
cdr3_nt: TGCAGTGCTAGTCCCCCCTATAATTCACCCCTCCACTTT

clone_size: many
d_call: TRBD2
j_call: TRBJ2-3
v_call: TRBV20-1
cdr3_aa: CSARRASGYTDTQYF
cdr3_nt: TGCAGTGCCAGAAGGGCTAGCGGGTACACAGATACGCAGTATTTT

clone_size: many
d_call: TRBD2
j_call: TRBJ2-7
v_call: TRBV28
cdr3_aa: CASGWTSGSDEQYF
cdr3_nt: TGTGCCAGCGGGTGGACTAGCGGGAGCGACGAGCAGTACTTC

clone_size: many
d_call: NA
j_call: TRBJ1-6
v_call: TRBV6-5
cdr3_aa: CASSYVSVGDSPLHF
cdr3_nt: TGTGCCAGCAGTTACGTATCGGTGGGTGATTCACCCCTCCACTTT

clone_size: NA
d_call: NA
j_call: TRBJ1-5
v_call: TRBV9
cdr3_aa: CASSVAGASHQPQHF
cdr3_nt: TGTGCCAGCAGCGTAGCTGGGGCATCACATCAGCCCCAGCATTTT

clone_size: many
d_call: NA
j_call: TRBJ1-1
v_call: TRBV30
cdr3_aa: CAWSVLNRKAFF
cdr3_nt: TGTGCCTGGAGTGTATTGAACAGGAAAGCTTTCTTT

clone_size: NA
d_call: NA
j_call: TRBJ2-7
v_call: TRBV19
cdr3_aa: CASSGAGEVYEQYF
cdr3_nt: TGTGCCAGTAGCGGGGCAGGGGAAGTCTACGAGCAGTACTTC

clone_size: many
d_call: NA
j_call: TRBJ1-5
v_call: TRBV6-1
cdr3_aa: CASSPGSGNQPQHF
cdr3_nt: TGTGCCAGCAGCCCTGGGAGTGGCAATCAGCCCCAGCATTTT

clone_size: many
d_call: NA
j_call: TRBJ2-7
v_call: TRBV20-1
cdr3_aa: CSARFGQGSNEQYF
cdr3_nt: TGCAGTGCTAGATTCGGGCAGGGTTCGAACGAGCAGTACTTC

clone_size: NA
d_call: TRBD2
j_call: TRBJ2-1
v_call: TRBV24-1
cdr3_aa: CATRGLADEQFF
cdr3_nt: TGTGCCACCAGGGGACTAGCAGATGAGCAGTTCTTC

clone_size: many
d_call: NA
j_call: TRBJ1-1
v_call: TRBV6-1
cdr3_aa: CASSEALDRKAFF
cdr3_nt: TGTGCCAGCAGTGAAGCGCTTGACAGAAAAGCTTTCTTT

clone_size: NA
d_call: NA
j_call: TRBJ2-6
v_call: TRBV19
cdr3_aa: CATRQASGANVLTF
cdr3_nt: TGTGCCACCCGACAGGCCTCTGGGGCCAACGTCCTGACTTTC

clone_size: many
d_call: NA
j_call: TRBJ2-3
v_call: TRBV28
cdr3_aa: CASIGVNTDTQYF
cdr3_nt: TGTGCCAGCATAGGAGTAAACACAGATACGCAGTATTTT

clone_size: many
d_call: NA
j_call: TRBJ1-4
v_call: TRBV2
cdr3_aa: CASSKMSATNEKLFF
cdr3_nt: TGTGCCAGCAGCAAAATGTCGGCTACTAATGAAAAACTGTTTTTT

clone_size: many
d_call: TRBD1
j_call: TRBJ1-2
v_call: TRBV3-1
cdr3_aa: CALGRGRFYGYTF
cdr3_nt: TGTGCCCTTGGAAGGGGGCGATTTTATGGCTACACCTTC

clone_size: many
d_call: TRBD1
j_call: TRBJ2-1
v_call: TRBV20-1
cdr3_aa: CSAESLGTVYNEQFF
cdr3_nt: TGCAGTGCTGAATCACTAGGGACAGTCTACAATGAGCAGTTCTTC

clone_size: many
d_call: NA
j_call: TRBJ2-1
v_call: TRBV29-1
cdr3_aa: CSVEDHAGVKFEQFF
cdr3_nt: TGCAGCGTTGAAGATCACGCAGGGGTCAAATTCGAGCAGTTCTTC

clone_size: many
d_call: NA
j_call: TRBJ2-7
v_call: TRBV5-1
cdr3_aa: CASSLLGPPGEQYF
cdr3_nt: TGCGCCAGCAGCTTGTTGGGGCCGCCCGGCGAGCAGTACTTC

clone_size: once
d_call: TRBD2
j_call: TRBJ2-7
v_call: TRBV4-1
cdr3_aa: CASSQDPSGSLEQYF
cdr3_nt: TGCGCCAGCAGCCAAGATCCTAGCGGGAGTCTCGAGCAGTACTTC

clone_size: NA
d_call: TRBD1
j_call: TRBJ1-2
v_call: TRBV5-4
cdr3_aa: CASSVGTGDVYGYTF
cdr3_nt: TGTGCCAGCAGCGTTGGGACAGGGGATGTCTATGGCTACACCTTC